Below are 26 T cell receptor beta chains sequenced from a single sample in a study of cytomegalovirus exposure and HLA in healthy donors. Data came from immunoSEQ multiplex PCR; TCRdb stores just in-frame clones and leaves some out. The sample consists of hundreds of thousands of clones, less than 90% of them appearing once. Sequencing used PBMCs. Receptors originate from a man between 18 and 35 years old in good health and CMV-seropositive.

CDR3 DNA: TGCGCCAGCAGCTTGGGCGGACAGGGGGCGGGCGAGCAGTACTTC. Translation gives CASSLGGQGAGEQYF. The chain has TRBV5-1 and TRBJ2-7, with 11 bases that match TRBD1. The CDR3 length is 15 residues. The trim removed 0 bases at V and 6 bases at J, leaving 5 bases unmatched. CDR1 SGHRS and CDR2 YFSETQ come from the germline V gene.

The V and J genes are TRBV2 and TRBJ2-1; D unclear. From germline, CDR1 is SNHLY and CDR2 FYNNEI. V shed 5 bases and J shed 0 bases, with 5 bases lying between them. The length of the CDR3 is 13 residues. The CDR3 spells CASSSSSYNEQFF. As DNA, the CDR3 is TGTGCCAGCAGTTCGAGCTCCTACAATGAGCAGTTCTTC. The full variable domain, with the rest looked up from reference TRBV2 and TRBJ2-1, is EPEVTQTPSHQVTQMGQEVILRCVPISNHLYFYWYRQILGQKVEFLVSFYNNEISEKSEIFDDQFSVERPDGSNFTLKIRSTKLEDSAMYFCASSSSSYNEQFFGPGTRLTVL.

This clone was observed a handful of times. CDR3 coding DNA: TGTGCCAGCAGCTTGGCACTAGCGGGAAGAAACACCGGGGAGCTGTTTTTT. Amino acid sequence: CASSLALAGRNTGELFF. The chain is built from TRBV5-6 and TRBJ2-2; 10 nucleotides line up with TRBD2. V was pared by 0 bases and J by 2 bases, with 4 bases of the junction left unmatched. Looked up from germline, CDR1 is SGHDT and CDR2 is YYEEEE. The CDR3 is made up of 17 amino acids.

The chain is built from TRBV7-2 and TRBJ2-5; the D is unclear. CDR3 length: 13 residues. Germline V lookup: CDR1 SGHTA, CDR2 FQGNSA. Trimming took 1 base from V and 5 from J, leaving 8 bases between them. CDR3 DNA sequence: TGTGCCAGCAGCTTAGGGAGTTTTGAGACCCAGTACTTC. As protein: CASSLGSFETQYF.

Concerning this clone itself: Other DNA sequences of this sample code for an identical CDR3. V and J are TRBV28 and TRBJ1-5; no definite D call. V gave up 3 bases and J gave up 2 bases, with 2 bases separating them. The length of the CDR3 is 12 residues. CDR1 is MDHEN and CDR2 is SYDVKM in the germline V gene. The CDR3 nucleotides read TGTGCCAGCAGTTTCGGCAATCAGCCCCAGCATTTT. This gives the protein CASSFGNQPQHF.

The J gene is TRBJ1-5, the V gene TRBV27, with D possibly being TRBD1 (5 bases). The germline gives CDR1 MNHEY, CDR2 SMNVEV (reference sequence). This CDR3 has 18 amino acids. The V end was cut by 0 bases, the J end by 0 bases, with 15 bases between. The CDR3 loop is CASSLSNPGWNSNQPQHF. The CDR3 DNA follows: TGTGCCAGCAGTTTATCGAATCCAGGGTGGAATAGCAATCAGCCCCAGCATTTT.

This clone appeared a single time. This chain uses TRBV9 with TRBJ2-7, with D possibly TRBD2 on 5 matching bases. This CDR3 has 15 amino acids. Trimming took off 0 bases at V and 9 bases at J, with 19 bases between the two ends. CDR1 is SGDLS and CDR2 is YYNGEE in the germline V gene. CDR3 sequence reads: CASSVGADRGHAQYF. CDR3 bases: TGTGCCAGCAGCGTAGGGGCTGACCGAGGGCACGCGCAGTACTTC.

This clone was detected a few times. The rearrangement joins TRBV6-5 to TRBJ2-7, with 7 positions matching TRBD1. Germline trimming cut 6 bases from V and 4 bases from J; bases unmatched to any gene: 12. Germline CDR1 is MNHEY and CDR2 is SVGAGI. The CDR3 contains 15 residues. The CDR3 DNA is TGTGCCAGCAGAACTAACAGGGGATCGGAGTACGAGCAGTACTTC. Amino acid sequence: CASRTNRGSEYEQYF.

The gene calls are TRBV28 and TRBJ2-7, with 10 bases that match TRBD2. The CDR3 is 15 amino acids. Germline trimming cut 7 bases from V and 7 bases from J; bases unmatched to any gene: 13. CDR1 MDHEN and CDR2 SYDVKM come from the germline V gene. The CDR3 bases are TGTGCCAGCACGATCGGGCTAGCGGGAGAGGGTGAGCAGTACTTC. Translated: CASTIGLAGEGEQYF.

This chain links TRBV6-5 with TRBJ2-7, with D hard to call. Between the trimmed V and J ends, which lost 0 bases and 2 bases, there was a span of 8 bases. This CDR3 is 14 amino acids long. The germline V gene encodes CDR1 MNHEY and CDR2 SVGAGI. The CDR3 DNA reads as TGTGCCAGCAGTTACTCTCAGGCCGCCTACGAGCAGTACTTC. Its translation: CASSYSQAAYEQYF.

This chain links TRBV7-3 with TRBJ2-2, with TRBD1 as a possible D gene (6 bases). In germline, CDR1 is SGHTA, CDR2 FQGTGA. The CDR3 sequence is 19 residues long. The ends were cut back, 2 bases at V and 0 bases at J, with 19 bases in the middle. The CDR3 protein is CASSLLGKSTGTNTGELFF. CDR3 DNA: TGTGCCAGCAGCTTACTGGGGAAATCTACAGGGACGAACACCGGGGAGCTGTTTTTT.

This chain joins TRBV27 and TRBJ2-1; D ambiguous. The length of the CDR3 is 15 residues. V was clipped by 2 bases and J by 0 bases, with 8 bases between them. Germline-derived CDR1 and CDR2 are MNHEY and SMNVEV (reference sequence). The CDR3 DNA follows: TGTGCCAGCAGTTTAAGGTTCAGCTCCTACAATGAGCAGTTCTTC. Amino acids: CASSLRFSSYNEQFF.

The CDR3 coding sequence is TGTGCCAGCAGTCCGGGACAGGGATTTCAGCCCCAGCATTTT. It yields the protein CASSPGQGFQPQHF. The chain recombines TRBV28 with TRBJ1-5, with 9 bases identical to TRBD1. V was clipped by 5 bases and J by 6 bases; unmatched bases: 5. The CDR3 has 14 residues. Germline lookup yields CDR1 MDHEN and CDR2 SYDVKM.

V and J are TRBV5-4 and TRBJ2-3; D is possibly TRBD2 (6 bases). This CDR3 has 14 amino acids. V dropped 5 bases and J dropped 2 bases, with 12 bases sitting between them. The germline V gene encodes CDR1 SGHNT and CDR2 YYREEE (reference sequence). The CDR3 DNA is TGTGCCAGCAGAATTGGAGGGACCACAGATACGCAGTATTTT. It specifies CASRIGGTTDTQYF.

This chain connects TRBV7-8 to TRBJ2-3; D gene ambiguous. Germline CDR1 and CDR2: SGHVS and FQNEAQ. The V end lost 6 bases, the J end lost 4 bases, and 5 bases lay between the germline ends. The CDR3 is 11 residues long. This CDR3 is CASSLADTQYF. In nucleotides, the CDR3 is TGTGCCAGCAGTTTGGCAGATACGCAGTATTTT. The full variable domain, completed using reference TRBV7-8 and TRBJ2-3, is GAGVSQSPRYKVAKRGQDVALRCDPISGHVSLFWYQQALGQGPEFLTYFQNEAQLDKSGLPSDRFFAERPEGSVSTLKIQRTQQEDSAVYLCASSLADTQYFGPGTRLTVL.

The chain couples TRBV5-6 to TRBJ2-5; 7 bases line up with TRBD2. CDR1 is SGHDT and CDR2 is YYEEEE in the germline V gene. Losses at the gene ends were 0 bases for V and 4 bases for J; bases not matched to a gene: 3. There are 14 residues in the CDR3. The CDR3 nucleotides read TGTGCCAGCAGCTTGGCTAGCGGAGGAGAGACCCAGTACTTC. Its translation: CASSLASGGETQYF.

This sequence joins TRBV6-5 and TRBJ2-7, with TRBD2 identical over 10 bases. The CDR3 covers 13 residues. Germline assignment: CDR1 MNHEY and CDR2 SVGAGI. Trimming at V came to 10 bases and at J to 1 base, leaving 4 bases not matched to a gene. As DNA, the CDR3 is TGTGCCACATATAGCGGGAGGTCCTACGAGCAGTACTTC. This gives the protein CATYSGRSYEQYF.

The chain's CDR3 is CASSKESGYEQYF. The CDR3 DNA reads TGTGCCAGTAGCAAGGAGAGCGGCTACGAGCAGTACTTC. This chain uses TRBV19 with TRBJ2-7, with a weak D call TRBD2 (5 bases). This CDR3 comprises 13 residues. Trimming cost V 6 bases and J 3 bases, with 12 bases left between them. CDR1 LNHDA and CDR2 SQIVND come from the germline V gene (reference sequence). Combining the CDR3 with reference TRBV19 and TRBJ2-7 gives the whole variable domain DGGITQSPKYLFRKEGQNVTLSCEQNLNHDAMYWYRQDPGQGLRLIYYSQIVNDFQKGDIAEGYSVSREKKESFPLTVTSAQKNPTAFYLCASSKESGYEQYFGPGTRLTVT.

The V and J genes are TRBV27 and TRBJ2-1; TRBD2 agrees at 7 bases. CDR3 length: 18 amino acids. CDR1 is MNHEY, CDR2 SMNVEV, per germline (reference sequence). Trimming removed 8 bases from V and 0 bases from J; junction bases left unmatched: 16. The CDR3 here is CASGLRASGLSSYNEQFF. CDR3 in DNA: TGTGCCAGCGGCCTAAGGGCTAGCGGACTAAGCTCCTACAATGAGCAGTTCTTC.

This rearrangement joins TRBV29-1 to TRBJ2-1; maybe TRBD1 (6 bases). Trimming pared 2 bases from V and 12 bases from J, leaving 20 bases between. This CDR3 is 14 amino acids long. CDR1 and CDR2 from the germline V gene are SQVTM and ANQGSEA. The CDR3 sequence: CSVESQRRDNAQFF. DNA for the CDR3: TGCAGCGTTGAAAGTCAGCGTCGGGACAACGCGCAGTTCTTC.

V is TRBV28 and J is TRBJ1-1; a weak D match, TRBD1 (6 bases). This CDR3 is built from 12 residues. The germline gives CDR1 MDHEN, CDR2 SYDVKM. V was shortened by 8 bases and J by 6 bases, with 13 bases between the two germline ends. The CDR3 reads CASGKGGPEAFF. The CDR3 DNA reads as TGTGCCAGCGGGAAGGGGGGACCTGAAGCTTTCTTT.

The gene calls are TRBV4-1 and TRBJ2-6, with a weak D call TRBD1 (6 bases). The germline gives CDR1 MGHRA, CDR2 YSYEKL. This CDR3 region has 17 residues. V lost 3 bases, J lost 0 bases, and 12 bases lay in between. The CDR3 sequence is CASSQGAFRSGANVLTF. The CDR3 DNA reads as TGCGCCAGCAGCCAGGGGGCCTTCCGCTCTGGGGCCAACGTCCTGACTTTC.

This chain uses TRBV11-2 with TRBJ2-1; TRBD2 matches at 10 bases. Germline CDR1 and CDR2: SGHAT and FQNNGV. The CDR3 extends over 15 amino acids. V dropped 5 bases and J dropped 9; count of bases not matched to a gene: 10. CDR3 amino acids: CASSALAGASGEQFF. The CDR3 DNA follows: TGTGCCAGCAGCGCTCTAGCGGGAGCCTCGGGTGAGCAGTTCTTC.

This chain connects TRBV29-1 to TRBJ2-1, with D possibly matching TRBD2 (6 bases). In germline, CDR1 is SQVTM, CDR2 ANQGSEA. The CDR3 is 13 amino acids. Trimming stripped 8 bases from V and 0 bases from J, with 11 bases between. The CDR3 region is CSYTSSSYNEQFF. CDR3 sequence (DNA): TGCAGCTATACTAGCAGCTCCTACAATGAGCAGTTCTTC.

CDR3 sequence reads: CASSGDRAREKLFF. In DNA, the CDR3 is TGTGCCAGCAGTGGGGACAGGGCCCGTGAAAAACTGTTTTTT. The chain links TRBV27 to TRBJ1-4, with TRBD1 identical over 9 bases. The CDR3 covers 14 residues. CDR1 and CDR2 from the germline V gene are MNHEY and SMNVEV (reference sequence). V was clipped by 5 bases and J by 7 bases; unmatched bases: 5.

V gene TRBV18 combines with J gene TRBJ2-5, with D tentatively TRBD1 (5 bases). Germline CDR1 and CDR2: KGHSH and LQKENI. V was trimmed by 3 bases and J by 0 bases, leaving 11 bases between them. The CDR3 covers 15 residues. CDR3 sequence: CASSPVRAHQETQYF. The CDR3 region has the DNA TGTGCCAGCTCACCGGTCAGGGCCCACCAAGAGACCCAGTACTTC.